Reported below is one T cell receptor (beta chain). During colonoscopy, one to two rectal pinch biopsies were collected. Here immunoSEQ multiplex PCR was the method, and the copy in TCRdb shows in-frame clones only, minus some. The sample holds 18,000 or so clones, roughly 69% seen once. Per germline, CDR1 SEHNR and CDR2 FQNEAQ (reference sequence). The CDR3 has 15 residues. Trimming at V came to 7 bases and at J to 4 bases, leaving 10 bases not matched to a gene. These data come from a study of pediatric ulcerative colitis. The chain recombines TRBV7-9 with TRBJ1-1; TRBD1 aligns across 9 bases. Input material: gut tissue. The sequence was collected from a boy aged 10-17 years with moderate ulcerative colitis. This CDR3 reads CASTFSGTGITEAFF. The CDR3 nucleotides are TGTGCCAGCACCTTTTCCGGGACAGGGATCACTGAAGCTTTCTTT. Full variable domain (remainder filled in from reference TRBV7-9 and TRBJ1-1): DTGVSQNPRHKITKRGQNVTFRCDPISEHNRLYWYRQTLGQGPEFLTYFQNEAQLEKSRLLSDRFSAERPKGSFSTLEIQRTEQGDSAMYLCASTFSGTGITEAFFGQGTRLTVV.